These 17 T cell receptor beta chains originate from one sample sequenced in a study of T cell changes during pregnancy in multiple sclerosis. Clones were read by immunoSEQ multiplex PCR, and TCRdb kept only the in-frame ones, dropping some. This sample has about 23,000 clones, with 70% to 90% found just once. The specimen was CD4+ T cells from peripheral blood mononuclear cells, collected in the first trimester of pregnancy. All receptors come from a female donor in good health, enrolled as a control in a pregnancy study.

The chain carries TRBV7-2 and TRBJ2-3; the match to TRBD2 covers 9 bases. In germline, CDR1 is SGHTA, CDR2 FQGNSA. The CDR3 is 14 residues long. Trimming cost V 3 bases and J 6 bases; bases outside gene matches: 4. The CDR3 coding sequence is TGTGCCAGCAGCTTTGGTAGCGGGGGCGATACGCAGTATTTT. The encoded protein is CASSFGSGGDTQYF.

The chain joins TRBV6-1 to TRBJ1-2; TRBD1 matches 11 bases. With V trimmed by 3 bases and J by 8 bases, 5 bases remained unmatched. Per the germline V gene, CDR1 is MNHNS and CDR2 is SASEGT. The CDR3 runs 14 residues. CDR3 nucleotides: TGTGCCAGCAGTGACGGACAGGGGGCCTGGGGCTACACCTTC. Its protein product is CASSDGQGAWGYTF.

The CDR3, as DNA: TGTGCCAGCAGCCCCCCGGAGGGAGAGATCTACGAGCAGTACTTC. Amino acid sequence: CASSPPEGEIYEQYF. The genes are TRBV7-9 and TRBJ2-7; D may be TRBD2 (6 bases). There are 15 residues in the CDR3. From germline, CDR1 is SEHNR and CDR2 FQNEAQ (reference sequence). Trimming shortened V by 5 bases and J by 3 bases, and 17 bases separated the two germline ends.

This clone was detected only a few times. The same CDR3 also results from other DNA sequences found in this sample. The chain carries TRBV9 and TRBJ2-3; maybe TRBD2 (6 bases). Deletions cut 2 bases from V and 4 bases from J, with 8 bases between. In germline, CDR1 is SGDLS, CDR2 YYNGEE. The CDR3 spans 13 residues. DNA of the CDR3: TGTGCCAGCAGCGTGGGCGGGGCAGATACGCAGTATTTT. This translates into CASSVGGADTQYF. Drawing the rest from reference TRBV9 and TRBJ2-3, the complete variable domain is DSGVTQTPKHLITATGQRVTLRCSPRSGDLSVYWYQQSLDQGLQFLIQYYNGEERAKGNILERFSAQQFPDLHSELNLSSLELGDSALYFCASSVGGADTQYFGPGTRLTVL.

This chain uses TRBV10-3 with TRBJ1-2; 10 bases are shared with TRBD1. This CDR3 has 14 residues. The V segment lost 10 bases and the J segment 3 bases; nucleotides outside the gene matches: 8. Germline V lookup: CDR1 ENHRY, CDR2 SYGVKD. CDR3 coding DNA: TGTGCCAGCATCCGGGACAGGGGAGACTATGGCTACACCTTC. Its protein product is CASIRDRGDYGYTF.

In regard to this clone: Distinct nucleotide sequences in the sample also encode this CDR3. The chain links TRBV5-1 to TRBJ1-4; 7 bases fit TRBD1. CDR3 size: 14 residues. With V trimmed by 0 bases and J by 8 bases, 4 bases remained unmatched. CDR1 is SGHRS, CDR2 YFSETQ, per germline. CDR3 amino acids: CASSLDRGNEKLFF. The CDR3 nucleotides are TGCGCCAGCAGCTTGGACAGGGGCAACGAAAAACTGTTTTTT.

The chain combines TRBV19 with TRBJ2-2; tentative D call: TRBD1 (5 bases). V gave up 5 bases and J gave up 3 bases, with 10 bases separating them. In germline, CDR1 is LNHDA, CDR2 SQIVND (reference sequence). This CDR3 has 14 amino acids. CDR3 nucleotide sequence: TGTGCCAGTAGTCAAGGGGCGTACACCGGGGAGCTGTTTTTT. This codes for CASSQGAYTGELFF.

The V and J genes are TRBV7-3 and TRBJ2-3, with 7 nucleotides matching TRBD2. This CDR3 is built from 14 residues. Germline lookup yields CDR1 SGHTA and CDR2 FQGTGA. V was pared by 6 bases and J by 5 bases, with 8 bases of the junction left unmatched. CDR3 residues: CASSPSGIVDTQYF. In DNA form, the CDR3 reads TGTGCCAGCAGTCCCAGCGGGATCGTAGATACGCAGTATTTT.

The V and J genes are TRBV29-1 and TRBJ2-1, with D possibly matching TRBD2 (6 bases). Trimming took off 2 bases at V and 9 bases at J, with 11 bases between the two ends. The germline CDR1 and CDR2 sequences are SQVTM and ANQGSEA. CDR3 size: 12 residues. Written as DNA, the CDR3 is TGCAGCGTTGAACCCGGGACTCGTGAGCAGTTCTTC. Translation gives CSVEPGTREQFF.

The J gene is TRBJ2-3, the V gene TRBV7-9; 13 bases match TRBD2. V lost 0 bases, J lost 5 bases, and 2 bases stayed unmatched. Germline V lookup: CDR1 SEHNR, CDR2 FQNEAQ (reference sequence). This CDR3 contains 16 residues. In DNA form, the CDR3 reads TGTGCCAGCAGCTTAGCGGGGACTAGCGGGATAGATACGCAGTATTTT. Residues: CASSLAGTSGIDTQYF.

The table lists this clone with a count of one. The V and J genes are TRBV6-1 and TRBJ2-5, with D perhaps TRBD1 (6 bases). CDR3 size: 15 residues. V shed 4 bases and J shed 2 bases, with 14 bases lying between them. Germline assignment: CDR1 MNHNS and CDR2 SASEGT. The CDR3 reads CASSAGAGAQETQYF. Written as DNA, the CDR3 is TGTGCCAGCAGTGCTGGGGCAGGGGCTCAAGAGACCCAGTACTTC.

This chain links TRBV19 with TRBJ2-5; TRBD1 matches at 8 bases. Germline V gives CDR1 LNHDA, CDR2 SQIVND (reference sequence). Trimming at V came to 5 bases and at J to 2 bases, leaving 10 bases not matched to a gene. CDR3 size: 16 residues. In DNA, the CDR3 is TGTGCCAGTAGTCCGGACAGGGTGGGAGGACAAGAGACCCAGTACTTC. The encoded protein is CASSPDRVGGQETQYF.

The chain is built from TRBV27 and TRBJ1-1; D possibly corresponds to TRBD1 (5 bases). V was cut by 5 bases and J by 8 bases, with 15 bases left in between. Germline values: CDR1 MNHEY, CDR2 SMNVEV (reference sequence). The length of the CDR3 is 13 residues. CDR3 nucleotides: TGTGCCAGCAGTCCACGACCTGGGGGGGAAGCTTTCTTT. Translated: CASSPRPGGEAFF.

A remark on this clone: Other nucleotide sequences from this sample produce the same CDR3. This chain connects TRBV5-1 to TRBJ2-2, with D maybe TRBD1 (6 bases). Germline V gene sequence: CDR1 SGHRS, CDR2 YFSETQ. Trimming pared 4 bases from V and 6 bases from J, leaving 16 bases between. CDR3 length equals 15 residues. The CDR3 DNA reads as TGCGCCAGCAGCCCTAGGCTGGGGGCCCCCGGGGAGCTGTTTTTT. Protein product: CASSPRLGAPGELFF. Based on the CDR3 plus reference TRBV5-1 and TRBJ2-2, the full variable domain is KAGVTQTPRYLIKTRGQQVTLSCSPISGHRSVSWYQQTPGQGLQFLFEYFSETQRNKGNFPGRFSGRQFSNSRSEMNVSTLELGDSALYLCASSPRLGAPGELFFGEGSRLTVL.

The chain joins TRBV18 to TRBJ1-1; perhaps TRBD1 as D (5 bases). Germline V lookup: CDR1 KGHSH, CDR2 LQKENI. Trimming pared 2 bases from V and 1 base from J, leaving 8 bases between. This CDR3 has 14 residues. CDR3 sequence (DNA): TGTGCCAGCTCACCAACCCAGGGGAACACTGAAGCTTTCTTT. Encoded protein: CASSPTQGNTEAFF.

The CDR3 sequence: CASSPRTSGYRTDTQYF. Here the CDR3 DNA reads TGTGCCAGCTCACCCAGAACTAGCGGATATCGCACAGATACGCAGTATTTT. The genes are TRBV18 and TRBJ2-3; 8 nucleotides line up with TRBD2. V trimming: 3 bases; J trimming: 1 base; junction bases outside the gene matches: 9. The CDR3 length is 17 residues. The germline gives CDR1 KGHSH, CDR2 LQKENI.

The rearrangement joins TRBV7-9 to TRBJ2-7; 10 bases fit TRBD1. The CDR3 loop spans 16 amino acids. With V trimmed by 5 bases and J by 4 bases, 11 bases remained unmatched. Germline V gene sequence: CDR1 SEHNR, CDR2 FQNEAQ (reference sequence). CDR3 amino acids: CASSLGWGQGLYEQYF. Written as DNA, the CDR3 is TGTGCCAGCAGCCTAGGGTGGGGACAGGGGTTGTACGAGCAGTACTTC.